These T cell receptor beta chains were read from a single sample in a study of blood T cell repertoires in COVID-19. Profiled with immunoSEQ multiplex PCR; TCRdb holds only in-frame clones, not every one. The sample holds approximately 150,000 clones, about 80% seen once. The sequencing input was peripheral blood. Source of these receptors: a woman aged 70-85 years with acute or convalescent COVID-19. CDR3s include the opening cysteine and the closing phenylalanine or tryptophan. The D gene is left open where the match is weak. Not all rows give a size; the values are once, few, many and, for expanded clones, a class.

clone_size | d_call | j_call | v_call | cdr3_aa | cdr3_nt
- | - | TRBJ1-1 | TRBV5-1 | CASSYPGEAEAFF | TGCGCCAGCAGCTACCCAGGGGAAGCTGAAGCTTTCTTT
few | - | TRBJ2-7 | TRBV6-5 | CASSYSSPYRYEQYF | TGTGCCAGCAGTTACTCGTCGCCCTACAGGTACGAGCAGTACTTC
- | - | TRBJ2-1 | TRBV10-3 | CAISTDSAGPQSEQFF | TGTGCCATCAGCACCGACAGCGCCGGGCCCCAGAGTGAGCAGTTCTTC
- | TRBD2 | TRBJ2-3 | TRBV5-8 | CASSLASAGGYTDTQYF | TGTGCCAGCAGCTTAGCCTCGGCGGGGGGGTACACAGATACGCAGTATTTT
- | - | TRBJ1-1 | TRBV28 | CASSSLGAMNTEAFF | TGTGCCAGCAGTTCGCTAGGGGCCATGAACACTGAAGCTTTCTTT
- | TRBD2 | TRBJ2-1 | TRBV7-3 | CASSLSRGGGHEQFF | TGTGCCAGCAGCTTATCGCGGGGGGGCGGACATGAGCAGTTCTTC
- | - | TRBJ2-7 | TRBV12-3/TRBV12-4 | CASSLDSPEQYF | TGTGCCAGCAGTTTAGACAGTCCCGAGCAGTACTTC
- | - | TRBJ1-2 | TRBV9 | CASSPAVYNYGYTF | TGTGCCAGCAGCCCGGCGGTATATAACTATGGCTACACCTTC
few | - | TRBJ2-7 | TRBV5-1 | CASSPGLGYEQYF | TGCGCCAGCAGCCCCGGACTTGGCTACGAGCAGTACTTC
- | - | TRBJ1-2 | TRBV9 | CASGTQERYGYTF | TGTGCCAGCGGCACACAGGAACGGTATGGCTACACCTTC
- | - | TRBJ2-4 | TRBV15 | CATSRGSQGNIQYF | TGTGCCACCAGCAGGGGCAGTCAGGGGAACATTCAGTACTTC
- | - | TRBJ1-1 | TRBV7-2 | CASSGYEGGTTEAFF | TGTGCCAGCTCAGGATATGAGGGCGGGACCACTGAAGCTTTCTTT
once | - | TRBJ2-3 | TRBV15 | CATSSHRTLYTDTQYF | TGTGCCACCAGCTCGCACAGAACTTTATACACAGATACGCAGTATTTT
- | TRBD1 | TRBJ2-1 | TRBV9 | CASSVDGQGDNEQFF | TGTGCCAGCAGCGTAGATGGACAGGGAGACAATGAGCAGTTCTTC
- | - | TRBJ2-5 | TRBV12-5 | CASGWTGRDETQYF | TGTGCTAGTGGCTGGACAGGGAGGGACGAGACCCAGTACTTC
- | - | TRBJ2-7 | TRBV7-9 | CASGRGGEQYF | TGTGCCAGCGGTCGGGGAGGCGAGCAGTACTTC
- | - | TRBJ1-3 | TRBV3-1/TRBV3-2 | CASSHREATGNTIYF | TGTGCTAGCAGCCACAGAGAGGCAACTGGAAACACCATATATTTT
- | TRBD2 | TRBJ2-3 | TRBV6-5 | CASRSGGAGDTQYF | TGTGCCAGCAGAAGCGGGGGGGCGGGAGATACGCAGTATTTT
- | - | TRBJ1-1 | TRBV7-2 | CASSLGRPTEAFF | TGTGCCAGCAGCCTGGGCAGGCCCACTGAAGCTTTCTTT
- | - | TRBJ1-6 | TRBV7-9 | CASSLEQGYSPLHF | TGTGCCAGCAGCTTAGAACAGGGCTATTCACCCCTCCACTTT
- | TRBD2 | TRBJ2-1 | TRBV30 | CAWRPGTRIYNEQFF | TGTGCCTGGCGTCCCGGGACTAGAATTTACAATGAGCAGTTCTTC
once | TRBD1 | TRBJ1-1 | TRBV11-2 | CASSSTRGRIEAFF | TGTGCCAGCAGCTCGACCAGGGGGCGAATTGAAGCTTTCTTT